The next 17 T cell receptor beta chains were all read from a single sample in a study of radiotherapy plus CTLA-4 blockade in lung cancer. Using immunoSEQ multiplex PCR, the repertoire was profiled, and TCRdb retains in-frame clones only, with some absent. The table includes about 25,000 clones, roughly 70% detected once. The source was peripheral blood, collected from a patient treated with radiotherapy plus ipilimumab. The receptors were gathered from a human donor with non-small cell lung cancer whose response to radiotherapy plus ipilimumab could not be evaluated.

The chain links TRBV2 to TRBJ2-1, with TRBD1 as a possible D gene (5 bases). This CDR3 has 14 amino acids. V dropped 5 bases and J dropped 8 bases, with 16 bases sitting between them. Looked up from germline, CDR1 is SNHLY and CDR2 is FYNNEI. Here the CDR3 reads CASSYRGAQDEQFF. CDR3 bases: TGTGCCAGCAGTTACCGTGGGGCCCAGGATGAGCAGTTCTTC.

The V gene is TRBV4-1, the J gene TRBJ2-2; D is unclear. V was clipped by 1 base and J by 4 bases, with 13 bases between them. CDR3 length equals 16 residues. Germline CDR1 MGHRA, CDR2 YSYEKL. Written as DNA, the CDR3 is TGCGCCAGCAGCCAAGTCGATCTAGTCAGCACCGGGGAGCTGTTTTTT. Residues: CASSQVDLVSTGELFF.

This clone was seen a single time. The rearrangement joins TRBV18 to TRBJ2-7; 11 bases fit TRBD2. The germline V gene encodes CDR1 KGHSH and CDR2 LQKENI. Trimming took 0 bases from V and 10 from J; bases not matched to a gene: 8. The CDR3 is 15 amino acids. This chain's CDR3 is CASSPPSGTSGFQYF. The CDR3 DNA is TGTGCCAGCTCACCACCGTCCGGGACTAGCGGCTTCCAGTACTTC. Drawing the rest from reference TRBV18 and TRBJ2-7, the complete variable domain is NAGVMQNPRHLVRRRGQEARLRCSPMKGHSHVYWYRQLPEEGLKFMVYLQKENIIDESGMPKERFSAEFPKEGPSILRIQQVVRGDSAAYFCASSPPSGTSGFQYFGPGTRLTVT.

The V and J genes are TRBV5-1 and TRBJ2-5; D possibly corresponds to TRBD2 (6 bases). Trimming removed 5 bases at V and 3 bases at J, with 11 bases between. Per germline, CDR1 SGHRS and CDR2 YFSETQ. CDR3 length equals 13 residues. The CDR3 loop is CASRGGGEETQYF. For the CDR3, the DNA is TGCGCCAGCAGGGGGGGTGGAGAAGAGACCCAGTACTTC.

This clone has more than one count but fewer than ten. The gene calls are TRBV18 and TRBJ2-5; perhaps TRBD1 as D (5 bases). CDR3 length: 14 amino acids. The ends were cut back, 5 bases at V and 5 bases at J, with 15 bases in the middle. CDR1 and CDR2 from the germline V gene are KGHSH and LQKENI. CDR3 region: CASSGDRQTETQYF. The CDR3 DNA reads as TGTGCCAGCTCAGGCGACAGACAGACGGAGACCCAGTACTTC.

The V and J genes are TRBV9 and TRBJ2-1, with D possibly matching TRBD2 (6 bases). The germline V and J ends were trimmed by 4 bases and 6 bases, with 14 bases remaining between them. CDR1 is SGDLS and CDR2 is YYNGEE in the germline V gene. The CDR3 length is 14 residues. CDR3 sequence: CASSNPGLFNEQFF. The CDR3 DNA reads as TGTGCCAGCAGCAACCCGGGACTTTTCAATGAGCAGTTCTTC.

This sequence joins TRBV11-2 and TRBJ2-6, with D maybe TRBD1 (5 bases). This CDR3 contains 15 residues. Trimming took 3 bases from V and 2 from J, leaving 8 bases between them. CDR1 is SGHAT, CDR2 FQNNGV, per germline. Written as DNA, the CDR3 is TGTGCCAGCAGCTTCGGACAACCTGGGGCCAACGTCCTGACTTTC. Amino acid sequence: CASSFGQPGANVLTF.

This chain links TRBV7-9 with TRBJ1-2; 8 positions match TRBD1. Germline V gene lookup returns CDR1 SEHNR and CDR2 FQNEAQ (reference sequence). The CDR3 is made up of 15 amino acids. The trim removed 8 bases at V and 7 bases at J, leaving 15 bases unmatched. The CDR3 reads CASHLTAGGAGGYTF. CDR3 in DNA: TGTGCCAGCCATCTGACGGCAGGGGGCGCTGGTGGCTACACCTTC.

This clone occurred once. The V call is TRBV6-1, the J call TRBJ1-1; 7 bases match TRBD1. This CDR3 contains 16 residues. V lost 6 bases to trimming and J lost 2 bases; unmatched junction nucleotides: 12. Germline V gene sequence: CDR1 MNHNS, CDR2 SASEGT. CDR3 sequence: CASRELLTGTNTEAFF. As DNA, the CDR3 is TGTGCCAGCAGAGAACTATTGACAGGGACCAACACTGAAGCTTTCTTT.

The chain carries TRBV5-1 and TRBJ2-3; D gene ambiguous. Germline values: CDR1 SGHRS, CDR2 YFSETQ. Trimming pared 0 bases from V and 5 bases from J, leaving 4 bases between. The CDR3 contains 12 residues. In DNA, the CDR3 is TGCGCCAGCAGCTTGGGTCGAGATACGCAGTATTTT. Residues: CASSLGRDTQYF.

The rearrangement joins TRBV5-1 to TRBJ1-1; D not certain. The CDR3 totals 12 residues. Looked up from germline, CDR1 is SGHRS and CDR2 is YFSETQ. Trimming took off 5 bases at V and 1 base at J, with 6 bases between the two ends. The CDR3 DNA reads as TGCGCCAGCAGTTCAGAGAACACTGAAGCTTTCTTT. Amino acids: CASSSENTEAFF.

The rearrangement uses TRBV6-1 and TRBJ1-2; no clear D. The CDR3 runs to 14 residues. V was clipped by 6 bases and J by 4 bases, with 15 bases between them. Per the germline V gene, CDR1 is MNHNS and CDR2 is SASEGT. CDR3 region: CASSPGKTSYGYTF. CDR3 nucleotide sequence: TGTGCCAGCAGCCCCGGGAAAACCTCCTATGGCTACACCTTC.

The chain carries TRBV19 and TRBJ2-4; D is possibly TRBD1 (5 bases). V shed 7 bases and J shed 0 bases, with 16 bases lying between them. This CDR3 is built from 16 residues. CDR1 and CDR2 (germline): LNHDA, SQIVND (reference sequence). The CDR3: CASTPTAILAKNIQYF. The CDR3 DNA reads as TGTGCCAGTACCCCGACAGCTATTCTAGCCAAAAACATTCAGTACTTC.

The V and J genes are TRBV27 and TRBJ2-7; 8 positions agree with TRBD2. V was clipped by 6 bases and J by 2 bases; unmatched bases: 6. The CDR3 contains 14 residues. CDR1 is MNHEY and CDR2 is SMNVEV in the germline V gene (reference sequence). Here the CDR3 reads CASRWREATYEQYF. The CDR3 DNA is TGTGCCAGCAGATGGCGGGAGGCGACCTACGAGCAGTACTTC.

This clone was picked up one time. This chain joins TRBV2 and TRBJ1-2, with TRBD1 matching 7 bases. Per germline, CDR1 SNHLY and CDR2 FYNNEI. The ends lost 3 bases at V and 6 bases at J; junction bases unmatched: 4. The CDR3 is 13 amino acids. The CDR3 loop is CASSERDRDGYTF. The CDR3, as DNA: TGTGCCAGCAGTGAGCGCGACAGGGATGGCTACACCTTC.

The chain has TRBV28 and TRBJ2-5, with 11 bases that match TRBD2. Per germline, CDR1 MDHEN and CDR2 SYDVKM. Trimming at V came to 5 bases and at J to 2 bases, leaving 7 bases not matched to a gene. The CDR3 totals 16 residues. The CDR3 here is CASSEPGTSGQETQYF. DNA of the CDR3: TGTGCCAGCAGTGAGCCCGGGACTAGCGGTCAAGAGACCCAGTACTTC. Combining the CDR3 with reference TRBV28 and TRBJ2-5 gives the whole variable domain DVKVTQSSRYLVKRTGEKVFLECVQDMDHENMFWYRQDPGLGLRLIYFSYDVKMKEKGDIPEGYSVSREKKERFSLILESASTNQTSMYLCASSEPGTSGQETQYFGPGTRLLVL.

V is TRBV7-2 and J is TRBJ2-1; 7 bases align to TRBD2. CDR1 is SGHTA, CDR2 FQGNSA, per germline. The CDR3 is made up of 15 amino acids. V trimming: 4 bases; J trimming: 2 bases; junction bases outside the gene matches: 5. DNA for the CDR3: TGTGCCAGCAGCTCAGAAGGACTAGCCTACAATGAGCAGTTCTTC. Amino acid sequence: CASSSEGLAYNEQFF.